This entry lists 6 T cell receptor beta chains sequenced from one sample in a study of T-cell reconstitution after alpha-beta-depleted transplantation in children. During its preparation, the TCRbeta library received unique molecular identifiers. TCRdb redid the calling of the PCR reads with MiXCR, one entry per CDR3 protein. The table lists about 400,000 distinct CDR3 sequences, about an eighth of them singletons, with over 3.5% in the top ten. This material consisted of PBMCs, taken from the stem cell graft. The source of these receptors is a human donor who donated a stem cell graft to a child with Fanconi anemia.

A few counts support this clonotype. V gene TRBV5-1 combines with J gene TRBJ2-3; D unclear. Trimming removed 4 bases at V and 2 bases at J, with 11 bases between. This CDR3 comprises 14 residues. In germline, CDR1 is SGHRS, CDR2 YFSETQ. The CDR3 is CASSPRQFTDTQYF. The DNA for the CDR3 is TGCGCCAGCAGCCCCCGGCAGTTCACAGATACGCAGTATTTT.

The genes are TRBV20-1 and TRBJ1-6, with 7 bases fitting TRBD1. Per germline, CDR1 DFQATT and CDR2 SNEGSKA (reference sequence). V was pared by 0 bases and J by 10 bases, with 12 bases of the junction left unmatched. The CDR3 length is 16 residues. CDR3 DNA: TGCAGTGCTAGAGATAGGAACACAGGGGTGGGATCACCCCTCCACTTT. Amino acid sequence: CSARDRNTGVGSPLHF.

In this sample, this clonotype turned up a few times. This chain links TRBV5-4 with TRBJ2-3; 12 positions match TRBD2. The CDR3 contains 14 residues. With 5 bases clipped from V and 9 bases from J, the junction kept 7 bases outside the gene matches. CDR1 and CDR2 (germline): SGHNT, YYREEE (reference sequence). The CDR3 spells CASSPSGGAPTQYF. CDR3 DNA sequence: TGTGCCAGCAGTCCTAGCGGGGGGGCCCCGACGCAGTATTTT.

This chain connects TRBV10-2 to TRBJ1-1; D uncertain. The germline V gene has CDR1 WSHSY and CDR2 SAAADI. V dropped 3 bases and J dropped 4 bases, with 9 bases sitting between them. The CDR3 contains 13 residues. The CDR3 sequence: CASSDAYGTEAFF. Written as DNA, the CDR3 is TGCGCCAGCAGTGATGCCTACGGCACTGAAGCTTTCTTT.

This clonotype was detected only a few times. This chain links TRBV28 with TRBJ1-1, with 7 bases identical to TRBD1. With 7 bases clipped from V and 2 bases from J, the junction kept 7 bases outside the gene matches. Germline-derived CDR1 and CDR2 are MDHEN and SYDVKM. The CDR3 is 14 amino acids. The CDR3, as DNA: TGTGCCAGCATGAACAGGGGTACAAACACTGAAGCTTTCTTT. Its translation is CASMNRGTNTEAFF.

The table lists this clonotype with many counts. The chain employs TRBV29-1 and TRBJ1-4, with 7 bases aligning to TRBD1. The V segment lost 4 bases and the J segment 4 bases; nucleotides outside the gene matches: 6. CDR3 length: 14 residues. The germline V gene encodes CDR1 SQVTM and CDR2 ANQGSEA. Written as DNA, the CDR3 is TGCAGCGTTGCCCGGGACAGCAATAATGAAAAACTGTTTTTT. Protein product: CSVARDSNNEKLFF.